Each of the 16 T cell receptor beta chains below was sequenced from the same sample in a study of T cell responses to AZD1222 COVID-19 vaccine (dated by TCRdb to the early 2020s). Taken with the paper, the label for time point translates to: baseline before first vaccination. Libraries came from the immunoSEQ multiplex PCR assay. In TCRdb, the immuneACCESS table is reduced to in-frame sequences with V and J assigned. These tables do not hold every clone; where another copy was compared, an unresolved V gene accounts for under half, and the others remain unexplained. In all, the sample holds over 70,000 clones, and 88% of those were seen once. The ten largest make up 5.8% of the sample. The input for sequencing was peripheral blood, taken on day 0 of AZD1222 vaccination. All receptors derive from an adult in good health.

The sample holds a few counts of this clone. V is TRBV9 and J is TRBJ2-7, with D perhaps matching TRBD2 (6 bases). The CDR3 loop spans 14 amino acids. V lost 4 bases, J lost 3 bases, and 14 bases lay in between. Germline V gene data show CDR1 as SGDLS and CDR2 as YYNGEE. The CDR3 region has the DNA TGTGCCAGCAGCACGGGACTGGGACTCTACGAGCAGTACTTC. As protein: CASSTGLGLYEQYF.

The rearrangement links TRBV5-1 to TRBJ1-4; no clear D gene. The CDR3 totals 15 residues. The V end lost 0 bases, the J end lost 8 bases, and 14 bases lay between the germline ends. Germline lookup yields CDR1 SGHRS and CDR2 YFSETQ. CDR3 nucleotide sequence: TGCGCCAGCAGCTTGGGCGGACCAAACACCGAAAAACTGTTTTTT. This codes for CASSLGGPNTEKLFF.

The CDR3 sequence: CASSYSINGGDEQYF. CDR3 bases: TGTGCCAGCAGTTACTCCATAAACGGGGGAGACGAGCAGTACTTC. The rearrangement uses TRBV6-5 and TRBJ2-7; possibly TRBD2 for D (6 bases). The CDR3 has 15 residues. The germline gives CDR1 MNHEY, CDR2 SVGAGI. The V and J ends lost 0 bases and 5 bases respectively, with 14 bases between them.

Only a few counts were recorded for this clone. The chain links TRBV6-1 to TRBJ2-7; TRBD1 might be the D (6 bases). V was shortened by 2 bases and J by 2 bases, with 10 bases between the two germline ends. This CDR3 is 14 amino acids long. Germline-derived CDR1 and CDR2 are MNHNS and SASEGT. The CDR3 region is CASSETGKPYEQYF. CDR3 nucleotides: TGTGCCAGCAGTGAAACAGGGAAGCCCTACGAGCAGTACTTC.

This chain links TRBV18 with TRBJ1-2; the match to TRBD1 covers 7 bases. Germline V lookup: CDR1 KGHSH, CDR2 LQKENI. The junction had 3 bases not matched to a gene; V was cut back by 3 bases and J by 2 bases. The CDR3 is made up of 14 amino acids. CDR3 bases: TGTGCCAGCTCACCGGAACAGGGGAACTATGGCTACACCTTC. This encodes CASSPEQGNYGYTF.

This rearrangement joins TRBV18 to TRBJ2-5; D unclear. The CDR3 is 14 amino acids. The germline V gene has CDR1 KGHSH and CDR2 LQKENI. V dropped 2 bases and J dropped 0 bases, with 7 bases sitting between them. CDR3 nucleotide sequence: TGTGCCAGCTCACCAGAGATGTACCAAGAGACCCAGTACTTC. Encoded protein: CASSPEMYQETQYF.

The chain joins TRBV7-9 to TRBJ1-1; no reliable D call. The CDR3 length is 12 residues. Germline CDR1 is SEHNR and CDR2 is FQNEAQ (reference sequence). With 3 bases removed from V and 1 base from J, the gap between germline ends came to 3 bases. CDR3 nucleotides: TGTGCCAGCAGCTTGACGAACACTGAAGCTTTCTTT. Translation: CASSLTNTEAFF.

This chain joins TRBV28 and TRBJ2-7; maybe TRBD1 (6 bases). The V end lost 4 bases, the J end lost 2 bases, and 15 bases lay between the germline ends. In germline, CDR1 is MDHEN, CDR2 SYDVKM. CDR3 size: 15 residues. This CDR3 reads CASSSRLGAPYEQYF. The CDR3 DNA reads as TGTGCCAGCAGTTCCAGATTGGGGGCCCCCTACGAGCAGTACTTC.

The V and J genes are TRBV9 and TRBJ1-2; 7 bases fit TRBD1. Germline-derived CDR1 and CDR2 are SGDLS and YYNGEE. V lost 4 bases to trimming and J lost 8 bases; unmatched junction nucleotides: 11. The CDR3 is made up of 14 amino acids. The CDR3 coding sequence is TGTGCCAGCAGCCCGACGAATGACAGGGACGGCTACACCTTC. Encoded protein: CASSPTNDRDGYTF.

V and J are TRBV29-1 and TRBJ2-7, with D maybe TRBD1 (5 bases). The CDR3 extends over 14 amino acids. Trimming shortened V by 0 bases and J by 3 bases, and 12 bases separated the two germline ends. Germline assignment: CDR1 SQVTM and CDR2 ANQGSEA. The CDR3 region is CSVEEKGRIYEQYF. The CDR3 bases are TGCAGCGTTGAAGAGAAGGGGCGTATCTACGAGCAGTACTTC.

This rearrangement joins TRBV7-9 to TRBJ1-2; TRBD1 matches 9 bases. CDR1 and CDR2 from the germline V gene are SEHNR and FQNEAQ (reference sequence). There are 19 residues in the CDR3. Losses at the gene ends were 0 bases for V and 6 bases for J; bases not matched to a gene: 17. The CDR3 loop is CASSLAPTLWDRARHGYTF. CDR3 coding DNA: TGTGCCAGCAGCTTAGCTCCTACCCTTTGGGACAGGGCAAGGCATGGCTACACCTTC.

The chain employs TRBV7-9 and TRBJ2-6; D unclear. This CDR3 contains 15 residues. With 0 bases removed from V and 2 bases from J, the gap between germline ends came to 5 bases. The germline gives CDR1 SEHNR, CDR2 FQNEAQ (reference sequence). CDR3 protein: CASSLAETGANVLTF. CDR3 nucleotides: TGTGCCAGCAGCTTAGCAGAAACTGGGGCCAACGTCCTGACTTTC.

This rearrangement joins TRBV4-3 to TRBJ1-1, with D perhaps TRBD1 (5 bases). V was shortened by 0 bases and J by 5 bases, with 13 bases between the two germline ends. CDR3 length equals 15 residues. Germline assignment: CDR1 LGHNA and CDR2 YSLEER. In nucleotides, the CDR3 is TGCGCCAGCAGCCAAGAGAGATACGAGGGGACTGAAGCTTTCTTT. It is translated as CASSQERYEGTEAFF.

The genes are TRBV7-6 and TRBJ1-4; TRBD1 is a possible D gene (5 bases). V lost 1 base to trimming and J lost 8 bases, with 20 bases between them. This CDR3 spans 17 amino acids. Germline lookup yields CDR1 SGHVS and CDR2 FNYEAQ. CDR3 region: CASSLEGRGPWNEKLFF. The CDR3, as DNA: TGTGCCAGCAGCTTAGAGGGCCGGGGCCCCTGGAACGAAAAACTGTTTTTT.

The chain combines TRBV7-9 with TRBJ1-1; TRBD1 agrees at 9 bases. V dropped 5 bases and J dropped 8; count of bases not matched to a gene: 6. This CDR3 spans 13 amino acids. CDR1 and CDR2 from the germline V gene are SEHNR and FQNEAQ (reference sequence). The CDR3 bases are TGTGCCAGCAGCGGACAGGGGTGGGGAGAAGCTTTCTTT. This sequence encodes CASSGQGWGEAFF. Supplemented by reference TRBV7-9 and TRBJ1-1, the full variable domain reads DTGVSQNPRHKITKRGQNVTFRCDPISEHNRLYWYRQTLGQGPEFLTYFQNEAQLEKSRLLSDRFSAERPKGSFSTLEIQRTEQGDSAMYLCASSGQGWGEAFFGQGTRLTVV.

The chain joins TRBV6-6 to TRBJ2-1; 8 positions match TRBD1. Germline trimming cut 11 bases from V and 2 bases from J; bases unmatched to any gene: 8. The CDR3 runs to 14 residues. Germline CDR1 reads MNHNY; CDR2 reads SVGAGI (reference sequence). The CDR3 DNA reads TGTGCCGCTTCGGAACAGGGGGCCTACAATGAGCAGTTCTTC. This translates into CAASEQGAYNEQFF.